This entry lists 21 T cell receptor beta chains sequenced from one sample in a study of metastatic and nonmetastatic thyroid tumors. Using MiXCR, TCRdb reanalyzed the PCR reads. This sample has roughly 24,000 clones, with less than 20% found just once. Each patient came to thyroid surgery without any prior treatment (of any kind). The sample comprised adjacent normal tissue. These receptors came from a male donor with papillary thyroid cancer or a benign thyroid nodule (not recorded which). Some clones in this sample may be carry-over from other donors' samples.

This clone was counted at least ten times. The CDR3 DNA reads TGTGCCAGCAGTGAAGCGCTTTCCGCGCTGGGCGAGCAGTACTTC. Protein product: CASSEALSALGEQYF. The V gene is TRBV6-1, the J gene TRBJ2-7; D call uncertain. The CDR3 covers 15 residues. Germline CDR1 reads MNHNS; CDR2 reads SASEGT. Trimming shortened V by 0 bases and J by 6 bases, and 15 bases separated the two germline ends.

This clone was picked up a small number of times. V and J are TRBV5-4 and TRBJ2-3; 10 nucleotides match TRBD2. CDR3 length: 18 amino acids. Germline assignment: CDR1 SGHNT and CDR2 YYREEE (reference sequence). V was pared by 0 bases and J by 0 bases, with 7 bases of the junction left unmatched. The chain's CDR3 is CASSLVPSGSSSTDTQYF. CDR3 DNA: TGTGCCAGCAGCTTGGTCCCTAGCGGGAGCTCTAGCACAGATACGCAGTATTTT.

This clone is medium-sized. V is TRBV19 and J is TRBJ1-2; D may be TRBD1 (5 bases). Looked up from germline, CDR1 is LNHDA and CDR2 is SQIVND (reference sequence). The germline V and J ends were trimmed by 7 bases and 4 bases, with 16 bases remaining between them. This CDR3 comprises 14 residues. CDR3 sequence reads: CASTPGAGSYGYTF. The DNA of the CDR3 is TGTGCCAGTACCCCTGGGGCAGGGAGCTATGGCTACACCTTC.

This clone was seen many times. The J gene is TRBJ2-2, the V gene TRBV9; 8 nucleotides agree with TRBD1. Trimming cost V 0 bases and J 5 bases; bases outside gene matches: 6. This CDR3 is built from 16 residues. Germline lookup yields CDR1 SGDLS and CDR2 YYNGEE. The CDR3 sequence: CASSVGGRGRTGELFF. The DNA for the CDR3 is TGTGCCAGCAGCGTAGGTGGCAGGGGGCGTACCGGGGAGCTGTTTTTT. The full variable domain, its missing parts supplied by reference TRBV9 and TRBJ2-2, is DSGVTQTPKHLITATGQRVTLRCSPRSGDLSVYWYQQSLDQGLQFLIQYYNGEERAKGNILERFSAQQFPDLHSELNLSSLELGDSALYFCASSVGGRGRTGELFFGEGSRLTVL.

Ten or more counts support this clone. This chain joins TRBV5-1 and TRBJ2-7; D unresolved. V was cut by 6 bases and J by 2 bases, with 15 bases left in between. CDR1 and CDR2 from the germline V gene are SGHRS and YFSETQ. CDR3 length equals 14 residues. CDR3 in DNA: TGCGCCAGCACAGGTTCCCCACTACCCTACGAGCAGTACGTC. It codes for CASTGSPLPYEQYV.

This chain joins TRBV5-1 and TRBJ1-1; D call uncertain. V dropped 7 bases and J dropped 1 base, with 11 bases sitting between them. Germline CDR1 is SGHRS and CDR2 is YFSETQ. The CDR3 totals 13 residues. CDR3: CASYSQENTEAFF. As DNA, the CDR3 is TGCGCCAGCTATTCCCAAGAGAACACTGAAGCTTTCTTT. The full variable domain, completed using reference TRBV5-1 and TRBJ1-1, is KAGVTQTPRYLIKTRGQQVTLSCSPISGHRSVSWYQQTPGQGLQFLFEYFSETQRNKGNFPGRFSGRQFSNSRSEMNVSTLELGDSALYLCASYSQENTEAFFGQGTRLTVV.

This clone came up a few times. V is TRBV19 and J is TRBJ1-2; D not resolved. CDR3 length equals 12 residues. Germline V CDR1 and CDR2: LNHDA, SQIVND (reference sequence). With 5 bases removed from V and 5 bases from J, the gap between germline ends came to 9 bases. In nucleotides, the CDR3 is TGTGCCAGTAGTGGCGGGGTGTATGGCTACACCTTC. As protein: CASSGGVYGYTF. The variable domain in full, completed from reference TRBV19 and TRBJ1-2, reads DGGITQSPKYLFRKEGQNVTLSCEQNLNHDAMYWYRQDPGQGLRLIYYSQIVNDFQKGDIAEGYSVSREKKESFPLTVTSAQKNPTAFYLCASSGGVYGYTFGSGTRLTVV.

Comments on this clone: A read error may produce the germline difference seen at one junction end. The chain has TRBV9 and TRBJ1-1; D might be TRBD1 (5 bases). CDR3 length: 16 amino acids. Germline lookup yields CDR1 SGDLS and CDR2 YYNGEE. The DNA for the CDR3 is TGTGCCAGCAGCGCGACAGTAACTCTGAAGAACGCTGAAGCTTTCTTT. Protein: CASSATVTLKNAEAFF.

J is TRBJ2-3 and V is TRBV9; a possible D gene is TRBD2 (6 bases). Per the germline V gene, CDR1 is SGDLS and CDR2 is YYNGEE. This CDR3 comprises 16 residues. Trimming left V 0 bases short and J 0 bases short, with 11 bases between. The CDR3 protein is CASSVEYSGSTDTQYF. CDR3 nucleotide sequence: TGTGCCAGCAGCGTAGAATATAGCGGTAGCACAGATACGCAGTATTTT.

This clone was seen at least ten times. The chain is built from TRBV10-3 and TRBJ2-7; 15 bases map to TRBD2. J was trimmed by 0 bases and V by 8 bases; bases with no gene match: 14. This CDR3 spans 19 amino acids. The germline V gene has CDR1 ENHRY and CDR2 SYGVKD. The DNA for the CDR3 is TGTGCCATCGGGGACTCCGGGACTAGCGGGGGGTCTAACTCCTACGAGCAGTACTTC. Encoded protein: CAIGDSGTSGGSNSYEQYF.

This clone has at least ten counts. V and J are TRBV5-5 and TRBJ2-2; 7 bases agree with TRBD1. The trim removed 0 bases at V and 3 bases at J, leaving 14 bases unmatched. The CDR3 loop spans 19 amino acids. Per germline, CDR1 SGHKS and CDR2 YYEKEE (reference sequence). The CDR3 sequence is CASSLGRRQGSGHTGELFF. CDR3 coding DNA: TGTGCCAGCAGCTTGGGGAGAAGACAGGGTTCAGGTCACACCGGGGAGCTGTTTTTT.

This clone was counted at least ten times. In the same sample, other DNA sequences code for this CDR3. This chain joins TRBV24-1 and TRBJ2-1; 8 positions agree with TRBD2. The CDR3 totals 14 residues. Per the germline V gene, CDR1 is KGHDR and CDR2 is SFDVKD. V gave up 5 bases and J gave up 3 bases; unmatched junction bases: 2. The CDR3 nucleotides are TGTGCCACCAGTGTAAGCGGGAGCTACAATGAGCAGTTCTTC. Protein: CATSVSGSYNEQFF.

This clone has ten or more counts. This chain links TRBV3-1 with TRBJ2-5; D is possibly TRBD1 or TRBD2 (5 bases each). Trimming removed 1 base at V and 5 bases at J, with 17 bases between. The CDR3 is made up of 16 amino acids. Germline lookup yields CDR1 LGHDT and CDR2 YNNKEL (reference sequence). In DNA, the CDR3 is TGTGCCAGCAGCCAAGTTTCTGGGGGTTCCGTGGAGACCCAGTACTTC. Amino acids: CASSQVSGGSVETQYF.

This clone was recorded many times. This rearrangement joins TRBV10-3 to TRBJ2-1, with unresolved D. Germline CDR1 ENHRY, CDR2 SYGVKD. The CDR3 sequence is 12 residues long. Between the trimmed V and J ends, which lost 2 bases and 4 bases, there was a span of 3 bases. The CDR3 is CAISEVYNEQFF. CDR3 in DNA: TGTGCCATCAGTGAGGTTTACAATGAGCAGTTCTTC.

This clone was seen once. The junction differs from germline at one of its ends, possibly a read error. The J gene is TRBJ2-5, the V gene TRBV9; a weak D match, TRBD2 (5 bases). Per germline, CDR1 SGDLS and CDR2 YYNGEE. The CDR3 is 17 amino acids. CDR3 region: CASSVVLAREYQETQYF. The CDR3 nucleotides read TGTGCCAGTAGCGTAGTTTTAGCGAGGGAGTACCAAGAGACCCAGTACTTC.

This clone has ten or more counts. The rearrangement uses TRBV7-9 and TRBJ2-1; 7 bases agree with TRBD2. Germline V lookup: CDR1 SEHNR, CDR2 FQNEAQ (reference sequence). J gave up 2 bases and V 7 bases, and 5 bases lay outside the gene matches. The CDR3 contains 14 residues. This chain's CDR3 is CASTREGAYNEQFF. The CDR3 DNA reads as TGTGCCAGCACCAGGGAGGGCGCCTACAATGAGCAGTTCTTC.

This clone appeared many times. The rearrangement links TRBV3-1 to TRBJ1-3, with unresolved D. V was shortened by 3 bases and J by 0 bases, with 3 bases between the two germline ends. The CDR3 sequence is 13 residues long. Per the germline V gene, CDR1 is LGHDT and CDR2 is YNNKEL (reference sequence). The CDR3 nucleotides are TGTGCCAGCAGCCAGACCTCTGGAAACACCATATATTTT. It specifies CASSQTSGNTIYF.

This clone was recorded at least ten times. V is TRBV9 and J is TRBJ2-3; TRBD2 aligns across 11 bases. CDR3 length equals 16 residues. The germline CDR1 and CDR2 sequences are SGDLS and YYNGEE. V dropped 3 bases and J dropped 1; count of bases not matched to a gene: 4. CDR3 DNA sequence: TGTGCCAGCAGCGATACTAGCGGGAGTGGCACAGATACGCAGTATTTT. It yields the protein CASSDTSGSGTDTQYF.

This clone has more than one count but fewer than ten. At one boundary the junction diverges from the germline segment, which might be a read error. The rearrangement links TRBV20-1 to TRBJ2-7; D unresolved. CDR3 length: 15 residues. Germline V CDR1 and CDR2: DFQATT, SNEGSKA (reference sequence). CDR3 in DNA: TGCAGTTCTAGACAATCCCCCGCAGACTCCTACGAGCAGTACTTC. Translated: CSSRQSPADSYEQYF.

A word on this clone: Since the CDR3 does not end with the conserved phenylalanine or tryptophan, this likely comes from a read error. This rearrangement joins TRBV30 to TRBJ2-7; unclear D gene. The CDR3 covers 13 residues. The germline V gene encodes CDR1 GTSNPN and CDR2 SVGIG (reference sequence). Between the trimmed V and J ends, which lost 2 bases and 3 bases, there was a span of 11 bases. The CDR3 region is CAWSPTMNYEQYL. The CDR3 DNA reads TGTGCCTGGAGTCCGACGATGAACTACGAGCAGTACCTC.

About this clone: A read error may account for a junction end that differs from germline. J is TRBJ1-4 and V is TRBV5-1; possibly TRBD1 for D (5 bases). CDR1 and CDR2 from the germline V gene are SGHRS and YFSETQ. This CDR3 has 18 residues. CDR3 in DNA: TGCTCCAGCAGCCCGGGCTGGGGCAAGAGACGAAAACATGAAAAACTGTTTTTT. Protein: CSSSPGWGKRRKHEKLFF.